The T cell receptor beta chain described here comes from a study of blood T cell repertoires in COVID-19. Study background: Italy, Spain and the United States were the sources of the convalescent and acute COVID-19 samples. PBMCs, B-cell-depleted T cells, or T cells were the source of the cDNA or gDNA that made up the material.

This study enrolled people aged roughly 18 to 90 from about 26 US geographic areas. With 5 bases clipped from V and 5 bases from J, the junction kept 13 bases outside the gene matches. CDR1 and CDR2 from the germline V gene are SEHNR and FQNEAQ (reference sequence). The CDR3 runs 17 residues. As processed by the authors: Nucleated cell number was recorded as an estimate derived from reference gene primer amplification. This table comes from immunoSEQ multiplex PCR, and its TCRdb copy is limited to in-frame clones, with some not included. The V and J calls and clone size are taken from that table; D and trimming were inferred from the DNA. Here the sample spans over 350,000 clones, approximately 87% being singletons.

The sample comprised PBMCs or T cells enriched from blood (not recorded which). V is TRBV7-9 and J is TRBJ1-5; 9 nucleotides match TRBD1. The sequence was obtained from a woman aged 45-65 years who had recovered from COVID-19. CDR3 sequence reads: CASSATGTGRWDQPQHF. For the CDR3, the DNA is TGTGCCAGCAGCGCAACCGGGACAGGGCGGTGGGATCAGCCCCAGCATTTT.